The 27 T cell receptor beta chains presented below share a single source sample, sequenced in a study of T cells in Graves' hyperthyroidism and ophthalmopathy. TCR beta CDR3 region amplification was performed from RNA transcripts. First-round RT-PCR of the TCR CDR3 relied on the HTBI primer set. TCRdb fed the multiplex PCR reads into MiXCR, producing one record per CDR3 protein. The data contain more than 500,000 distinct CDR3 sequences, 15% to 20% of them singletons. Sequencing was carried out using blood. These TCRs come from a young woman with Graves' ophthalmopathy.

At least ten counts were recorded for this clonotype. The chain links TRBV28 to TRBJ1-2; 7 bases fit TRBD1. This CDR3 is 14 amino acids long. After removal of 5 bases from V and 4 bases from J, the junction contained 7 bases not matched to a gene. The V gene's germline CDR1 is MDHEN and CDR2 SYDVKM. The CDR3 coding sequence is TGTGCCAGCAGTCTAACAGGGGTTAGCTATGGCTACACCTTC. Translated, it gives CASSLTGVSYGYTF.

This clonotype was picked up a small number of times. The V and J genes are TRBV11-2 and TRBJ1-3; D may be TRBD1 (6 bases). V was pared by 1 base and J by 0 bases, with 13 bases between. This CDR3 is built from 17 residues. Germline lookup yields CDR1 SGHAT and CDR2 FQNNGV. The CDR3 region is CASSLVRGAHSGNTIYF. CDR3 bases: TGTGCCAGCAGCTTAGTGCGGGGGGCTCACTCTGGAAACACCATATATTTT.

This chain joins TRBV24-1 and TRBJ2-2, with TRBD2 matching over 12 bases. The CDR3 has 17 residues. With V trimmed by 4 bases and J by 3 bases, 5 bases remained unmatched. Germline CDR1 KGHDR, CDR2 SFDVKD. CDR3 residues: CATSEPSGRADTGELFF. The CDR3 bases are TGTGCCACCAGTGAGCCTAGCGGGAGGGCGGACACCGGGGAGCTGTTTTTT.

This clonotype has at least ten counts. The chain links TRBV20-1 to TRBJ1-5; 7 nucleotides line up with TRBD1. With 5 bases clipped from V and 4 bases from J, the junction kept 17 bases outside the gene matches. The CDR3 is made up of 17 amino acids. Germline CDR1 DFQATT, CDR2 SNEGSKA (reference sequence). CDR3 sequence reads: CSAGPLGQRGRNQPQHF. For the CDR3, the DNA is TGCAGTGCTGGTCCTCTGGGACAGAGAGGTCGAAATCAGCCCCAGCATTTT.

This clonotype appeared many times. The chain carries TRBV7-3 and TRBJ2-1; D gene uncertain. Per the germline V gene, CDR1 is SGHTA and CDR2 is FQGTGA. The CDR3 consists of 15 residues. Trimming took 4 bases from V and 4 from J, leaving 14 bases between them. CDR3 sequence (DNA): TGTGCCAGCAGCTCCAATCCCCTCGGATACAATGAGCAGTTCTTC. Amino acid sequence: CASSSNPLGYNEQFF.

This clonotype was recorded only once. V is TRBV19 and J is TRBJ2-1, with D maybe TRBD2 (6 bases). Trimming took off 1 base at V and 1 base at J, with 11 bases between the two ends. The CDR3 totals 16 residues. Germline-derived CDR1 and CDR2 are LNHDA and SQIVND (reference sequence). CDR3 coding DNA: TGTGCCAGTAGTATAGCCCTTGGGGGGTCCTACAATGAGCAGTTCTTC. The encoded protein is CASSIALGGSYNEQFF.

Regarding this clonotype: A clone one base away is much larger, so this may be a read error. Here the CDR3 DNA reads TGTGCCAGCGGGGGGGCGGGAGAGACCCAGTACTTC. Translation: CASGGAGETQYF. V and J are TRBV28 and TRBJ2-5, with D possibly matching TRBD2 (7 bases). The germline gives CDR1 MDHEN, CDR2 SYDVKM. V was trimmed by 8 bases and J by 4 bases, leaving 11 bases between them. CDR3 length: 12 amino acids.

This clonotype appeared many times. The chain uses TRBV5-1 and TRBJ1-1; D unclear. V was clipped by 0 bases and J by 0 bases, with 6 bases between them. The CDR3 runs 14 residues. Germline assignment: CDR1 SGHRS and CDR2 YFSETQ. The CDR3, as DNA: TGCGCCAGCAGCTTGGCGGCAGTGAACACTGAAGCTTTCTTT. Its translation is CASSLAAVNTEAFF.

Only a few counts were recorded for this clonotype. The chain employs TRBV7-9 and TRBJ1-1; no clear D gene. Trimming shortened V by 6 bases and J by 1 base, and 15 bases separated the two germline ends. CDR1 and CDR2 from the germline V gene are SEHNR and FQNEAQ (reference sequence). The CDR3 sequence is 15 residues long. The CDR3, as DNA: TGTGCCAGCAGTGATAGTGGGGATTGGAACACTGAAGCTTTCTTT. This encodes CASSDSGDWNTEAFF. Complete variable domain (other parts from reference TRBV7-9 and TRBJ1-1): DTGVSQNPRHKITKRGQNVTFRCDPISEHNRLYWYRQTLGQGPEFLTYFQNEAQLEKSRLLSDRFSAERPKGSFSTLEIQRTEQGDSAMYLCASSDSGDWNTEAFFGQGTRLTVV.

There are many counts of this clonotype. The genes are TRBV24-1 and TRBJ2-5; a possible D gene is TRBD1 (6 bases). Trimming removed 4 bases from V and 2 bases from J, with 10 bases in between. From germline, CDR1 is KGHDR and CDR2 SFDVKD. The CDR3 sequence is 14 residues long. CDR3 bases: TGTGCCACCAGTGACGGACAGAAACAAGAGACCCAGTACTTC. Translating it yields CATSDGQKQETQYF.

The CDR3 DNA is TGTGCCAGCAGCTTCGCGGGGTTGAATGAGCAGTTCTTC. Translated, it gives CASSFAGLNEQFF. This chain links TRBV11-2 with TRBJ2-1; D perhaps matches TRBD2 (6 bases). Germline CDR1 reads SGHAT; CDR2 reads FQNNGV. Between the trimmed V and J ends, which lost 3 bases and 7 bases, there was a span of 10 bases. The CDR3 runs to 13 residues.

This clonotype has ten or more counts. This chain links TRBV5-1 with TRBJ2-2; D possibly matches TRBD1 or TRBD2 (5 bases each). This CDR3 has 15 residues. In germline, CDR1 is SGHRS, CDR2 YFSETQ. V was trimmed by 5 bases and J by 1 base, leaving 12 bases between them. The CDR3 DNA sequence: TGCGCCAGCAGACCTTGGGACGGGAACACCGGGGAGCTGTTTTTT. Translating it yields CASRPWDGNTGELFF. Drawing the rest from reference TRBV5-1 and TRBJ2-2, the complete variable domain is KAGVTQTPRYLIKTRGQQVTLSCSPISGHRSVSWYQQTPGQGLQFLFEYFSETQRNKGNFPGRFSGRQFSNSRSEMNVSTLELGDSALYLCASRPWDGNTGELFFGEGSRLTVL.

This clonotype was recorded at least ten times. The V call is TRBV20-1, the J call TRBJ2-5; 11 bases match TRBD2. After removal of 3 bases from V and 4 bases from J, the junction contained 4 bases not matched to a gene. This CDR3 is built from 14 residues. Germline CDR1 is DFQATT and CDR2 is SNEGSKA (reference sequence). In DNA form, the CDR3 reads TGCAGTGCTAGCGGCCTAGCGGGAGGAGAGACCCAGTACTTC. Translation gives CSASGLAGGETQYF.

The DNA of the CDR3 is TGTGCCAGCAGCCCCGACAGTTTTATCACCGGGGAGCTGTTTTTT. The encoded protein is CASSPDSFITGELFF. This chain connects TRBV7-2 to TRBJ2-2; D possibly corresponds to TRBD1 (5 bases). The germline V gene has CDR1 SGHTA and CDR2 FQGNSA. The CDR3 has 15 amino acids. Trimming shortened V by 5 bases and J by 4 bases, and 14 bases separated the two germline ends.

This clonotype was counted between two and nine times. V and J are TRBV27 and TRBJ2-7; 7 positions agree with TRBD1. Unmatched junction bases numbered 4, after V lost 5 bases and J lost 3 bases. The CDR3 totals 13 residues. In germline, CDR1 is MNHEY, CDR2 SMNVEV (reference sequence). Here the CDR3 reads CASSRDRFYEQYF. The CDR3 DNA is TGTGCCAGCAGTCGGGACAGATTCTACGAGCAGTACTTC.

This clonotype was picked up a small number of times. The chain employs TRBV19 and TRBJ2-5; 14 nucleotides match TRBD2. The V segment lost 6 bases and the J segment 5 bases; nucleotides outside the gene matches: 2. The length of the CDR3 is 14 residues. Germline CDR1 LNHDA, CDR2 SQIVND (reference sequence). This CDR3 reads CASSGTSGSETQYF. The CDR3 DNA sequence: TGTGCCAGTAGCGGGACTAGCGGGAGTGAGACCCAGTACTTC.

There are many counts of this clonotype. This chain's CDR3 is CASSQVSREGYTF. DNA for the CDR3: TGCGCCAGCAGCCAAGTCAGCAGGGAAGGCTACACCTTC. The chain has TRBV4-3 and TRBJ1-2, with D possibly TRBD1 on 5 matching bases. The CDR3 is 13 residues long. Per the germline V gene, CDR1 is LGHNA and CDR2 is YSLEER. V gave up 1 base and J gave up 8 bases, with 11 bases separating them.

In its sample, this clonotype was seen many times. V is TRBV28 and J is TRBJ2-7; the D gene could be TRBD1 or TRBD2 (5 bases each). Per germline, CDR1 MDHEN and CDR2 SYDVKM. The CDR3 has 14 residues. V was clipped by 3 bases and J by 0 bases, with 9 bases between them. The CDR3 region is CASSFGAVSYEQYF. The DNA for the CDR3 is TGTGCCAGCAGTTTCGGGGCGGTCTCCTACGAGCAGTACTTC.

This clonotype was recorded at least ten times. The CDR3 coding sequence is TGTGCCACCAGCAGAGAGACGGCTAGCGGGTTTACCTACAATGAGCAGTTCTTC. This sequence encodes CATSRETASGFTYNEQFF. J is TRBJ2-1 and V is TRBV15; 8 bases align to TRBD2. With 0 bases clipped from V and 2 bases from J, the junction kept 9 bases outside the gene matches. This CDR3 comprises 18 residues. The germline V gene encodes CDR1 LNHNV and CDR2 YYDKDF (reference sequence).

This clonotype appeared many times. V is TRBV20-1 and J is TRBJ2-3; unclear D gene. This CDR3 is 13 amino acids long. CDR1 is DFQATT, CDR2 SNEGSKA, per germline (reference sequence). Here the CDR3 reads CSPSRWDTDTQYF. In nucleotides, the CDR3 is TGCAGCCCCAGCCGGTGGGACACAGATACGCAGTATTTT.

This clonotype appeared many times. The rearrangement links TRBV3-1 to TRBJ1-4, with D perhaps TRBD1 (5 bases). CDR3 size: 16 residues. The ends were cut back, 0 bases at V and 4 bases at J, with 12 bases in the middle. The V gene's germline CDR1 is LGHDT and CDR2 YNNKEL (reference sequence). Written as DNA, the CDR3 is TGTGCCAGCAGCCAAGATTCCGACAGCCGTAATGAAAAACTGTTTTTT. It codes for CASSQDSDSRNEKLFF.

This clonotype appeared many times. This sequence joins TRBV5-1 and TRBJ2-3; 8 nucleotides line up with TRBD1. CDR1 is SGHRS and CDR2 is YFSETQ in the germline V gene. The CDR3 extends over 13 amino acids. J was trimmed by 6 bases and V by 3 bases; bases with no gene match: 3. The CDR3 spells CASSSRQGDTQYF. In nucleotides, the CDR3 is TGCGCCAGCAGCTCAAGACAGGGGGATACGCAGTATTTT.

The sample holds a few counts of this clonotype. V and J are TRBV2 and TRBJ1-6; D call uncertain. The V gene lost 3 bases and the J gene lost 11 bases, with 5 bases spanning the gap. The CDR3 loop spans 11 amino acids. Germline CDR1 SNHLY, CDR2 FYNNEI. In DNA, the CDR3 is TGTGCCAGCAGTGATGGTACACCCCTCCACTTT. Translated: CASSDGTPLHF.

This clonotype was detected many times. The chain employs TRBV20-1 and TRBJ2-7; D may be TRBD2 (5 bases). V gave up 6 bases and J gave up 7 bases, with 31 bases separating them. There are 17 residues in the CDR3. From germline, CDR1 is DFQATT and CDR2 SNEGSKA (reference sequence). CDR3 region: CSAPELVRGSSAREQYF. The CDR3 nucleotides are TGCAGTGCGCCTGAACTCGTGCGAGGGAGCAGTGCGAGGGAGCAGTACTTC.

This clonotype was recorded at least ten times. V usage is TRBV28 and J usage is TRBJ2-7; the match to TRBD1 covers 7 bases. The CDR3 is 15 amino acids. V lost 6 bases to trimming and J lost 4 bases; unmatched junction nucleotides: 12. CDR1 is MDHEN and CDR2 is SYDVKM in the germline V gene. The CDR3 loop reads CASSRRDSVKYEQYF. CDR3 DNA sequence: TGTGCCAGCAGCCGTAGGGACAGCGTAAAATACGAGCAGTACTTC.

V is TRBV9 and J is TRBJ2-2; either TRBD1 or TRBD2 may fit D (5 bases each). Germline assignment: CDR1 SGDLS and CDR2 YYNGEE. Between the trimmed V and J ends, which lost 0 bases and 5 bases, there was a span of 17 bases. The CDR3 is 17 amino acids. CDR3 sequence: CASSVATGASLTGELFF. CDR3 nucleotides: TGTGCCAGCAGCGTAGCTACTGGGGCTAGCTTGACCGGGGAGCTGTTTTTT.

This clonotype came up many times. The chain has TRBV5-6 and TRBJ1-5; D unclear. CDR3 length equals 12 residues. Germline CDR1 SGHDT, CDR2 YYEEEE. V lost 2 bases, J lost 7 bases, and 7 bases lay in between. CDR3: CASSFGLQPQHF. CDR3 DNA: TGTGCCAGCAGCTTTGGGTTACAGCCCCAGCATTTT. The full variable domain, in which reference TRBV5-6 and TRBJ1-5 provide the parts outside the CDR3, is DAGVTQSPTHLIKTRGQQVTLRCSPKSGHDTVSWYQQALGQGPQFIFQYYEEEERQRGNFPDRFSGHQFPNYSSELNVNALLLGDSALYLCASSFGLQPQHFGDGTRLSIL.